The clone carrying this T cell receptor (beta chain) was seen repeatedly, ten times or more. This specimen comes from a study of spatial heterogeneity in lung cancer. Using its own MiXCR run on the 5' RACE reads, TCRdb lists one record per CDR3 protein. Of about 12,000 distinct CDR3 sequences in the sample, about 3.8% are singletons; the top ten hold 45%. Time point noted: sample taken at primary tumor resection. CDR1 is SQVTM, CDR2 ANQGSEA, per germline. The V and J ends lost 6 bases and 6 bases, in that order; junction bases with no gene match: 12. The CDR3 runs 15 residues. This chain links TRBV29-1 with TRBJ2-1, with 9 positions matching TRBD2. This clonotype originated in a male donor with early-stage non-small cell lung cancer. This specimen consisted of PBMCs, obtained at surgery. CDR3 region: CSVLGREGPGNEQFF. The CDR3 nucleotides read TGCAGCGTGTTAGGGCGGGAGGGCCCTGGCAATGAGCAGTTCTTC.